The 26 T cell receptor beta chains below all came from one sample that was sequenced in a study of blood T cell repertoires in COVID-19. Measured with immunoSEQ multiplex PCR; TCRdb has only the in-frame clones, and not every one. The profile covers tens of thousands of clones, with roughly 90% appearing a single time and approximately 1.6% taken by the ten largest. Sequenced material: peripheral blood. These receptors came from a human donor in a cohort sampled during active COVID-19.

The V gene is TRBV11-3, the J gene TRBJ1-3; 7 nucleotides agree with TRBD1. V dropped 5 bases and J dropped 4; count of bases not matched to a gene: 8. The CDR3 extends over 15 amino acids. Looked up from germline, CDR1 is SGHNT and CDR2 is YENEEA. The CDR3 DNA follows: TGTGCCAGCAGCCATTACAGGGGAGAAGGAAACACCATATATTTT. Translation gives CASSHYRGEGNTIYF.

Here the CDR3 reads CASSTRQGVGTEAFF. CDR3 coding DNA: TGTGCCAGCAGTACCCGACAGGGCGTGGGTACTGAAGCTTTCTTT. This chain links TRBV27 with TRBJ1-1; TRBD1 matches at 7 bases. Germline CDR1 MNHEY, CDR2 SMNVEV (reference sequence). The CDR3 is 15 residues long. Trimming at V came to 5 bases and at J to 5 bases, leaving 11 bases not matched to a gene.

V gene TRBV2 combines with J gene TRBJ2-1, with 14 positions matching TRBD2. Germline V CDR1 and CDR2: SNHLY, FYNNEI. V lost 4 bases and J lost 13; bases outside the gene matches: 9. CDR3 length: 15 residues. In DNA, the CDR3 is TGTGCCAGCAGTGCCTCGGGACTAGCGGGAGTAAGTCAGTTCTTC. This codes for CASSASGLAGVSQFF.

V gene TRBV24-1 combines with J gene TRBJ2-7, with TRBD1 matching over 10 bases. Trimming at V came to 0 bases and at J to 3 bases, leaving 4 bases not matched to a gene. Looked up from germline, CDR1 is KGHDR and CDR2 is SFDVKD. This CDR3 has 16 residues. The CDR3 is CATSDLSGTGDYEQYF. The CDR3 coding sequence is TGTGCCACCAGTGATTTGTCCGGGACAGGGGACTACGAGCAGTACTTC.

The chain's CDR3 is CASSISEGRFLGRGNSPLHF. The DNA for the CDR3 is TGTGCCAGTAGTATATCGGAGGGGAGATTTTTGGGCCGGGGGAATTCACCCCTCCACTTT. The chain employs TRBV19 and TRBJ1-6; a possible D gene is TRBD1 (5 bases). This CDR3 comprises 20 residues. V lost 2 bases to trimming and J lost 7 bases, with 27 bases between them. Germline loops: CDR1 LNHDA, CDR2 SQIVND (reference sequence).

The genes are TRBV18 and TRBJ1-5, with TRBD1 matching over 8 bases. CDR1 and CDR2 from the germline V gene are KGHSH and LQKENI. Trimming removed 6 bases from V and 1 base from J; junction bases left unmatched: 2. This CDR3 has 14 residues. In DNA, the CDR3 is TGTGCCAGCTCGGACAGGGCGAGCAATCAGCCCCAGCATTTT. Translation gives CASSDRASNQPQHF. The full variable domain, with the rest looked up from reference TRBV18 and TRBJ1-5, is NAGVMQNPRHLVRRRGQEARLRCSPMKGHSHVYWYRQLPEEGLKFMVYLQKENIIDESGMPKERFSAEFPKEGPSILRIQQVVRGDSAAYFCASSDRASNQPQHFGDGTRLSIL.

J is TRBJ2-1 and V is TRBV27; no clear D. Germline V gives CDR1 MNHEY, CDR2 SMNVEV (reference sequence). Trimming took 5 bases from V and 4 from J, leaving 3 bases between them. CDR3 length: 11 residues. CDR3 DNA sequence: TGTGCCAGCAGTCTTTACAATGAGCAGTTCTTC. It is translated as CASSLYNEQFF.

The rearrangement links TRBV10-1 to TRBJ2-1, with 10 bases lining up with TRBD2. Per germline, CDR1 WNHNN and CDR2 SYGVQD (reference sequence). The CDR3 runs 16 residues. J lost 9 bases, V lost 3 bases, and 11 bases had no gene match. CDR3: CASSEMISGRHFEQFF. The CDR3 nucleotides are TGCGCCAGCAGTGAAATGATTAGCGGGAGGCATTTTGAGCAGTTCTTC.

This chain joins TRBV10-1 and TRBJ1-1; D may be TRBD1 (6 bases). Germline assignment: CDR1 WNHNN and CDR2 SYGVQD (reference sequence). The CDR3 runs 18 residues. Trimming left V 8 bases short and J 1 base short, with 26 bases between. The CDR3 protein is CASLPQRQETSGNTEAFF. DNA for the CDR3: TGCGCCAGCTTACCTCAGAGACAGGAGACTTCGGGGAACACTGAAGCTTTCTTT.

The J gene is TRBJ2-7, the V gene TRBV7-2, with 16 nucleotides matching TRBD2. Germline assignment: CDR1 SGHTA and CDR2 FQGNSA. The CDR3 runs 17 residues. The ends lost 4 bases at V and 2 bases at J; junction bases unmatched: 5. In nucleotides, the CDR3 is TGTGCCAGCAGCTCCACCGGGACTAGCGGGAGGGCCTACGAGCAGTACTTC. It yields the protein CASSSTGTSGRAYEQYF.

This chain uses TRBV3-1 (or the pseudogene TRBV3-2) with TRBJ1-4; D remains unclear. Germline CDR1 reads LGHDT; CDR2 reads YNNKEL (reference sequence). There are 15 residues in the CDR3. The V end was cut by 5 bases, the J end by 8 bases, with 18 bases between. CDR3 coding DNA: TGTGCCAGCAGCTTCCAACTCCTGGGCCACGAAAAACTGTTTTTT. This encodes CASSFQLLGHEKLFF.

In its sample, this clone was seen once. CDR3 region: CASRWARQQPQHF. CDR3 in DNA: TGTGCCAGTAGGTGGGCCCGGCAGCAGCCCCAGCATTTT. The V gene is TRBV19, the J gene TRBJ1-5, with D unclear. The V and J ends lost 6 bases and 7 bases respectively, with 13 bases between them. CDR3 length: 13 amino acids. Germline V gives CDR1 LNHDA, CDR2 SQIVND (reference sequence).

The CDR3 protein is CASLGGWANVLTF. As DNA, the CDR3 is TGTGCCAGCCTAGGCGGTTGGGCCAACGTCCTGACTTTC. The chain uses TRBV28 and TRBJ2-6; D remains ambiguous. This CDR3 is built from 13 residues. Trimming took 8 bases from V and 5 from J, leaving 10 bases between them. Germline V lookup: CDR1 MDHEN, CDR2 SYDVKM.

This clone was found once. The rearrangement joins TRBV5-1 to TRBJ2-5, with D possibly matching TRBD1 (6 bases). This CDR3 comprises 14 residues. V was clipped by 1 base and J by 1 base, with 8 bases between them. CDR1 is SGHRS and CDR2 is YFSETQ in the germline V gene. Here the CDR3 reads CASSLTGSQETQYF. In nucleotides, the CDR3 is TGCGCCAGCAGCTTGACAGGGTCCCAAGAGACCCAGTACTTC.

The J gene is TRBJ2-7, the V gene TRBV7-8, with a possible D match to TRBD2 (6 bases). Trimming pared 1 base from V and 5 bases from J, leaving 9 bases between. The germline V gene encodes CDR1 SGHVS and CDR2 FQNEAQ. The CDR3 sequence is 13 residues long. The CDR3 sequence is CASSLGTGDEQYF. The CDR3 nucleotides are TGTGCCAGCAGCTTAGGGACGGGGGACGAGCAGTACTTC.

The chain joins TRBV19 to TRBJ1-5; TRBD1 agrees at 8 bases. Germline assignment: CDR1 LNHDA and CDR2 SQIVND (reference sequence). The CDR3 extends over 15 amino acids. Losses at the gene ends were 3 bases for V and 5 bases for J; bases not matched to a gene: 6. The CDR3 spells CASSMSQGAYQPQHF. The CDR3 DNA sequence: TGTGCCAGTAGTATGTCGCAGGGGGCTTATCAGCCCCAGCATTTT.

The chain combines TRBV4-2 with TRBJ2-3, with 8 bases lining up with TRBD1. This CDR3 is 15 amino acids long. Trimming cost V 2 bases and J 10 bases; bases outside gene matches: 11. Germline values: CDR1 LGHNA, CDR2 YNFKEQ. CDR3 DNA sequence: TGTGCCAGCAGCCAATATCTCGGACAGGGTCAGGCGCAGTATTTT. Its translation: CASSQYLGQGQAQYF.

V and J are TRBV19 and TRBJ2-5, with a weak D call TRBD1 (6 bases). With 6 bases removed from V and 1 base from J, the gap between germline ends came to 15 bases. Germline V gives CDR1 LNHDA, CDR2 SQIVND (reference sequence). This CDR3 contains 15 residues. The CDR3 loop reads CASSLGRTVQETQYF. CDR3 DNA sequence: TGTGCCAGTAGCCTGGGACGGACAGTCCAAGAGACCCAGTACTTC.

This sequence joins TRBV18 and TRBJ2-7; D remains ambiguous. Germline values: CDR1 KGHSH, CDR2 LQKENI. The CDR3 runs 12 residues. The V and J ends lost 2 bases and 7 bases respectively, with 9 bases between them. The CDR3 sequence is CASSPGSREQYF. The CDR3 nucleotides read TGTGCCAGCTCACCAGGGTCGAGGGAGCAGTACTTC.

The chain has TRBV6-2 or TRBV6-3 and TRBJ1-5, with D possibly matching TRBD1 (5 bases). CDR1 and CDR2 from the germline V gene are MNHEY and SVGEGT. This CDR3 contains 12 residues. V gave up 7 bases and J gave up 9 bases, with 13 bases separating them. The CDR3 region is CASNPIGGPQHF. CDR3 nucleotide sequence: TGTGCCAGCAACCCCATCGGGGGGCCCCAGCATTTT.

The rearrangement links TRBV25-1 to TRBJ1-1, with TRBD1 matching 7 bases. The germline CDR1 and CDR2 sequences are MGHDK and SYGVNS. This CDR3 contains 14 residues. With V trimmed by 3 bases and J by 0 bases, 1 base remained unmatched. The CDR3 coding sequence is TGTGCCAGCAGTGAGACAGGGATGAACACTGAAGCTTTCTTT. This gives the protein CASSETGMNTEAFF.

This clone has just a few counts. V usage is TRBV10-3 and J usage is TRBJ1-5; D gene uncertain. The V and J ends lost 0 bases and 7 bases respectively, with 16 bases between them. This CDR3 is 16 amino acids long. Germline V gene sequence: CDR1 ENHRY, CDR2 SYGVKD. CDR3 loop: CAISESQQTQAQPQHF. CDR3 sequence (DNA): TGTGCCATCAGTGAGTCTCAGCAGACTCAAGCCCAGCCCCAGCATTTT.

This chain uses TRBV19 with TRBJ2-5; D remains ambiguous. This CDR3 region has 13 residues. Trimming left V 4 bases short and J 2 bases short, with 8 bases between. CDR1 is LNHDA and CDR2 is SQIVND in the germline V gene (reference sequence). CDR3 coding DNA: TGTGCCAGTAGTAGCGGTCTACAAGAGACCCAGTACTTC. It translates to CASSSGLQETQYF. The full variable domain, rest sourced from reference TRBV19 and TRBJ2-5, is DGGITQSPKYLFRKEGQNVTLSCEQNLNHDAMYWYRQDPGQGLRLIYYSQIVNDFQKGDIAEGYSVSREKKESFPLTVTSAQKNPTAFYLCASSSGLQETQYFGPGTRLLVL.

The chain couples TRBV6-4 to TRBJ2-2; TRBD1 agrees at 7 bases. This CDR3 comprises 14 residues. Germline V gene sequence: CDR1 MRHNA, CDR2 SNTAGT. After removal of 7 bases from V and 5 bases from J, the junction contained 7 bases not matched to a gene. CDR3 in amino acids: CASKVGTATGELFF. In DNA form, the CDR3 reads TGTGCCAGCAAGGTCGGGACAGCGACCGGGGAGCTGTTTTTT.

The V call is TRBV5-8, the J call TRBJ1-1; D is unresolved. With 3 bases removed from V and 3 bases from J, the gap between germline ends came to 15 bases. This CDR3 has 15 residues. The germline CDR1 and CDR2 sequences are SGHTS and YDEGEE. The CDR3 spells CASSSYSGWDTEAFF. The CDR3 bases are TGTGCCAGCAGCTCCTACTCCGGGTGGGACACTGAAGCTTTCTTT.

This chain uses TRBV10-1 with TRBJ2-3; TRBD2 might be the D (6 bases). The CDR3 is made up of 15 amino acids. Trimming took 4 bases from V and 1 from J, leaving 12 bases between them. Looked up from germline, CDR1 is WNHNN and CDR2 is SYGVQD (reference sequence). The CDR3 here is CASSGVREGTDTQYF. The DNA for the CDR3 is TGCGCCAGCAGTGGGGTGCGGGAAGGCACAGATACGCAGTATTTT.